A single sample gave rise to the 21 T cell receptor beta chains below, sequenced in a study of a mutant IDH1 vaccine in newly diagnosed glioma. Profiling relied on immunoSEQ multiplex PCR, and the TCRdb table lists in-frame clones only, not all of them. The repertoire includes 90,000 to 100,000 clones, approximately 90% of them detected once, and roughly 0.54% sits in the top ten. Time point in this sample: baseline, week 1 (first vaccination visit). The treatment was: pre-vaccination baseline after standard-of-care therapy. This specimen was PBMCs, taken from a glioma patient treated with radiotherapy, temozolomide or both. The receptors derive from a woman aged 45 to 65 with glioma.

The chain combines TRBV28 with TRBJ1-4; TRBD1 agrees at 11 bases. Germline CDR1 and CDR2: MDHEN and SYDVKM. The CDR3 is 16 residues long. The ends lost 3 bases at V and 6 bases at J; junction bases unmatched: 6. CDR3 protein: CASSFWTGGLDEKLFF. CDR3 in DNA: TGTGCCAGCAGTTTCTGGACAGGGGGCCTGGATGAAAAACTGTTTTTT.

The chain joins TRBV4-1 to TRBJ2-5; 7 bases are a match to TRBD1. The CDR3 is 13 amino acids. Germline V gene sequence: CDR1 MGHRA, CDR2 YSYEKL. The ends lost 1 base at V and 5 bases at J; junction bases unmatched: 1. This chain's CDR3 is CASSQVRGETQYF. The DNA of the CDR3 is TGCGCCAGCAGCCAAGTCAGGGGGGAGACCCAGTACTTC.

This rearrangement joins TRBV6-5 to TRBJ2-2, with D perhaps TRBD1 (5 bases). Germline assignment: CDR1 MNHEY and CDR2 SVGAGI. The length of the CDR3 is 14 residues. The V end lost 6 bases, the J end lost 7 bases, and 15 bases lay between the germline ends. CDR3 in DNA: TGTGCCAGCAGCCGGATTTGGACAAGCGGGGAGCTGTTTTTT. Translation gives CASSRIWTSGELFF.

The chain couples TRBV6-1 to TRBJ2-6; D remains ambiguous. Trimming cost V 3 bases and J 0 bases, with 9 bases left between them. This CDR3 has 16 amino acids. Germline V gives CDR1 MNHNS, CDR2 SASEGT. CDR3 loop: CASSDVIGSGANVLTF. In DNA form, the CDR3 reads TGTGCCAGCAGTGATGTTATCGGCTCTGGGGCCAACGTCCTGACTTTC.

The chain carries TRBV19 and TRBJ2-7, with D possibly matching TRBD2 (5 bases). CDR1 is LNHDA and CDR2 is SQIVND in the germline V gene (reference sequence). This CDR3 is built from 15 residues. V dropped 1 base and J dropped 2 bases, with 12 bases sitting between them. CDR3 nucleotide sequence: TGTGCCAGTAGTATAGTAGGAGGACGGGCCTACGAGCAGTACTTC. Its protein is CASSIVGGRAYEQYF.

The chain is built from TRBV27 and TRBJ2-1; 13 bases agree with TRBD2. Looked up from germline, CDR1 is MNHEY and CDR2 is SMNVEV (reference sequence). The ends lost 5 bases at V and 6 bases at J; junction bases unmatched: 4. This CDR3 has 15 amino acids. CDR3 protein: CASSKGLAGSNEQFF. CDR3 coding DNA: TGTGCCAGCAGTAAGGGACTAGCGGGATCCAATGAGCAGTTCTTC.

The chain is built from TRBV5-1 and TRBJ2-5, with a weak D call TRBD2 (6 bases). Deletions cut 3 bases from V and 1 base from J, with 7 bases between. The CDR3 runs to 13 residues. Germline V CDR1 and CDR2: SGHRS, YFSETQ. The CDR3 coding sequence is TGCGCCAGCAGCTGGGGGGTCCAAGAGACCCAGTACTTC. This encodes CASSWGVQETQYF. The entire variable domain, with the rest obtained from reference TRBV5-1 and TRBJ2-5, is as follows: KAGVTQTPRYLIKTRGQQVTLSCSPISGHRSVSWYQQTPGQGLQFLFEYFSETQRNKGNFPGRFSGRQFSNSRSEMNVSTLELGDSALYLCASSWGVQETQYFGPGTRLLVL.

As concerns this clone: A junction end diverges from the germline sequence, so it may reflect a read error. The rearrangement links TRBV10-2 to TRBJ2-3, with unresolved D. This CDR3 is built from 13 residues. Per germline, CDR1 WSHSY and CDR2 SAAADI. CDR3 loop: CASSILSTNTQYF. The CDR3, as DNA: TGCGCCAGCAGTATCCTAAGCACAAATACGCAGTATTTT.

This clone was picked up a small number of times. The genes are TRBV5-1 and TRBJ1-1; perhaps TRBD1 as D (5 bases). The CDR3 runs 16 residues. The V gene lost 0 bases and the J gene lost 1 base, with 13 bases spanning the gap. Germline CDR1 is SGHRS and CDR2 is YFSETQ. The CDR3 sequence is CASSLAYGTGNTEAFF. DNA of the CDR3: TGCGCCAGCAGCTTGGCTTACGGGACGGGGAACACTGAAGCTTTCTTT.

The chain uses TRBV5-5 and TRBJ2-5; 10 nucleotides agree with TRBD1. The CDR3 extends over 14 amino acids. Trimming cost V 4 bases and J 3 bases; bases outside gene matches: 3. The germline CDR1 and CDR2 sequences are SGHKS and YYEKEE (reference sequence). The CDR3 loop is CASSPDRGKETQYF. CDR3 sequence (DNA): TGTGCCAGCAGCCCGGACAGGGGGAAAGAGACCCAGTACTTC.

This sequence joins TRBV28 and TRBJ2-2; D may match TRBD1 or TRBD2 (6 bases each). V was shortened by 5 bases and J by 6 bases, with 13 bases between the two germline ends. The CDR3 covers 14 residues. Germline V CDR1 and CDR2: MDHEN, SYDVKM. CDR3 amino acids: CASSEGGRPGELFF. In nucleotides, the CDR3 is TGTGCCAGCAGTGAAGGGGGGCGGCCCGGGGAGCTGTTTTTT. Together with reference TRBV28 and TRBJ2-2, the CDR3 gives the full variable domain: DVKVTQSSRYLVKRTGEKVFLECVQDMDHENMFWYRQDPGLGLRLIYFSYDVKMKEKGDIPEGYSVSREKKERFSLILESASTNQTSMYLCASSEGGRPGELFFGEGSRLTVL.

J is TRBJ1-5 and V is TRBV27; 9 nucleotides agree with TRBD1. The J segment lost 5 bases and the V segment lost 6 bases, leaving 5 bases of the junction unmatched. There are 14 residues in the CDR3. Germline V gives CDR1 MNHEY, CDR2 SMNVEV (reference sequence). CDR3 DNA sequence: TGTGCCAGCAGAGTGACAGGGGGGGATCAGCCCCAGCATTTT. Translated: CASRVTGGDQPQHF.

The chain is built from TRBV7-9 and TRBJ2-5, with 9 bases aligning to TRBD2. CDR3 length: 15 amino acids. V lost 2 bases, J lost 5 bases, and 6 bases stayed unmatched. CDR1 is SEHNR and CDR2 is FQNEAQ in the germline V gene (reference sequence). The CDR3 spells CASSLPLAGGETQYF. In DNA, the CDR3 is TGTGCCAGCAGCTTACCACTAGCGGGTGGGGAGACCCAGTACTTC.

The V call is TRBV23-1, the J call TRBJ2-7, with TRBD2 matching 7 bases. TRBV23-1 is noted as an ORF with a role that remains uncertain. This CDR3 spans 15 amino acids. V lost 4 bases and J lost 3; bases outside the gene matches: 9. The DNA for the CDR3 is TGCGCCAGCAGTCGTCCTCTAGCGGCCTTCTACGAGCAGTACTTC. Protein: CASSRPLAAFYEQYF.

The chain recombines TRBV29-1 with TRBJ2-1, with 10 bases fitting TRBD2. Germline V gives CDR1 SQVTM, CDR2 ANQGSEA. The CDR3 sequence is 13 residues long. With V trimmed by 4 bases and J by 4 bases, 1 base remained unmatched. CDR3 residues: CSVASGRYNEQFF. The CDR3 nucleotides read TGCAGCGTTGCTAGCGGGAGATACAATGAGCAGTTCTTC.

The rearrangement joins TRBV7-6 to TRBJ2-2, with 14 bases aligning to TRBD2. Germline assignment: CDR1 SGHVS and CDR2 FNYEAQ. The CDR3 is 16 residues long. The V and J ends lost 5 bases and 7 bases, in that order; junction bases with no gene match: 6. The CDR3 spells CASSIGTSGSFGELFF. For the CDR3, the DNA is TGTGCCAGCAGCATAGGGACTAGCGGGAGTTTCGGGGAGCTGTTTTTT.

The chain carries TRBV10-3 and TRBJ1-5, with 7 bases lining up with TRBD1. Germline CDR1 ENHRY, CDR2 SYGVKD. The J segment lost 3 bases and the V segment lost 8 bases, leaving 10 bases of the junction unmatched. CDR3 size: 15 residues. CDR3 coding DNA: TGTGCCATCGATGGGACAGCGAAACTCAATCAGCCCCAGCATTTT. It translates to CAIDGTAKLNQPQHF.

This clone was detected only a few times. This chain links TRBV5-1 with TRBJ1-2; TRBD1 matches 7 bases. The V gene end was trimmed by 4 bases and the J gene end by 5 bases; junction bases not matched to a gene: 8. This CDR3 comprises 14 residues. From germline, CDR1 is SGHRS and CDR2 YFSETQ. This CDR3 reads CASSATGQWYGYTF. The CDR3 DNA sequence: TGCGCCAGCAGCGCCACGGGACAGTGGTATGGCTACACCTTC.

This clone was seen just once. The chain links TRBV7-9 to TRBJ2-7; D is perhaps TRBD2 (6 bases). Trimming shortened V by 4 bases and J by 5 bases, and 21 bases separated the two germline ends. CDR1 and CDR2 from the germline V gene are SEHNR and FQNEAQ (reference sequence). The CDR3 is made up of 16 amino acids. The CDR3 nucleotides are TGTGCCAGCAGCTACCGGTCGCGGCGGGATGGACACGAGCAGTACTTC. Encoded protein: CASSYRSRRDGHEQYF.

This chain connects TRBV28 to TRBJ2-7, with 10 bases identical to TRBD1. This CDR3 region has 14 residues. Losses at the gene ends were 8 bases for V and 3 bases for J; bases not matched to a gene: 7. CDR1 is MDHEN and CDR2 is SYDVKM in the germline V gene. CDR3 sequence reads: CASEGQGLNYEQYF. The CDR3 bases are TGTGCCAGCGAGGGACAGGGGCTAAACTACGAGCAGTACTTC.

V is TRBV27 and J is TRBJ2-5; D remains unclear. V was cut by 0 bases and J by 5 bases, with 4 bases left in between. This CDR3 spans 12 amino acids. Germline V gene data show CDR1 as MNHEY and CDR2 as SMNVEV (reference sequence). CDR3 in DNA: TGTGCCAGCAGTTTATCCTTCGAGACCCAGTACTTC. This gives the protein CASSLSFETQYF.